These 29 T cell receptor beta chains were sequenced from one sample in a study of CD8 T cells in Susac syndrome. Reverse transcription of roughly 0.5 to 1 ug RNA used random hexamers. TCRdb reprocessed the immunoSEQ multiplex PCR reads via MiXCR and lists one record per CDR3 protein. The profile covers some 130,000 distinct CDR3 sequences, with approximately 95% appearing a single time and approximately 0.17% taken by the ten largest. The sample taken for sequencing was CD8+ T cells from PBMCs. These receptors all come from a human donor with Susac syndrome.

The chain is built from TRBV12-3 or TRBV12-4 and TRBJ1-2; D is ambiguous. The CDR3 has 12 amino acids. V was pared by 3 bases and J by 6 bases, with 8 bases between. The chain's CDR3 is CASSLSGDGYTF. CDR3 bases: TGTGCCAGCAGTTTGTCCGGGGATGGCTACACCTTC.

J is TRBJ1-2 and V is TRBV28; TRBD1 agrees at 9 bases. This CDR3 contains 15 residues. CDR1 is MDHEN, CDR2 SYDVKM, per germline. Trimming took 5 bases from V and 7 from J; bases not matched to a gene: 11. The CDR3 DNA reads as TGTGCCAGCAGTCCGCCCTTACAGGGGGCTGGTGGCTACACCTTC. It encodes CASSPPLQGAGGYTF.

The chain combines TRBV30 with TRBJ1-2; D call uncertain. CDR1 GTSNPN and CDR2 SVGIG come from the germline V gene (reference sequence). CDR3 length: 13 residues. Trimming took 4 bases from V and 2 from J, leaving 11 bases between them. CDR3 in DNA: TGTGCCTGGATATCGCCAAGGAACTATGGCTACACCTTC. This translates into CAWISPRNYGYTF.

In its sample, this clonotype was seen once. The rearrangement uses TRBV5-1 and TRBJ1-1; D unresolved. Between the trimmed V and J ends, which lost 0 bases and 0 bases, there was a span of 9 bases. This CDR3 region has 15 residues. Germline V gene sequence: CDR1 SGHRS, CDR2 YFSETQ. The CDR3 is CASSLDGTMNTEAFF. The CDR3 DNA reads TGCGCCAGCAGCTTGGACGGCACTATGAACACTGAAGCTTTCTTT.

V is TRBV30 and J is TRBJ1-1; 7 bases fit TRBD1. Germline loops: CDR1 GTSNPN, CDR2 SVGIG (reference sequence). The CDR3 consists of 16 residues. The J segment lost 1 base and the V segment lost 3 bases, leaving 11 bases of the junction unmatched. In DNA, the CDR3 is TGTGCCTGGAGCCGACCCCTCGACAGGGCGAACACTGAAGCTTTCTTT. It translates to CAWSRPLDRANTEAFF.

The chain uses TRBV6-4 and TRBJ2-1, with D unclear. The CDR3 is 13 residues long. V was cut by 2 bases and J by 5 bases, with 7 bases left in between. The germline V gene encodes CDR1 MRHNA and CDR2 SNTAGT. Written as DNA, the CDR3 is TGTGCCAGCAGTGACGGCAGGCACAATGAGCAGTTCTTC. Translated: CASSDGRHNEQFF.

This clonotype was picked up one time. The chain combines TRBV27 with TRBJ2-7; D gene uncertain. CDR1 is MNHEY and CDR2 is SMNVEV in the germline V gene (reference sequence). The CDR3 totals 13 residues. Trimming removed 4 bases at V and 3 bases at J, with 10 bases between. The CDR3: CASSSSSIYEQYF. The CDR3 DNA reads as TGTGCCAGCAGTTCCTCTAGTATCTACGAGCAGTACTTC.

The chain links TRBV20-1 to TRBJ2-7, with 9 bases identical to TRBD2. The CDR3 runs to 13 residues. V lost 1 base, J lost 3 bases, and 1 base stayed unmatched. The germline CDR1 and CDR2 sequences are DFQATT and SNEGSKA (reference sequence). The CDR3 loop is CSARGSGSYEQYF. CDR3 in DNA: TGCAGTGCTAGAGGTAGCGGGAGCTACGAGCAGTACTTC.

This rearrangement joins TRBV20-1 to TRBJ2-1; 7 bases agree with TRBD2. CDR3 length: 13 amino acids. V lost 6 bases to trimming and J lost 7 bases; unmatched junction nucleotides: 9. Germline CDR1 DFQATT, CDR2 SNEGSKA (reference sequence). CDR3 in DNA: TGCAGTGCCCATGGGGAGGGCCGTAATGAGCAGTTCTTC. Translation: CSAHGEGRNEQFF.

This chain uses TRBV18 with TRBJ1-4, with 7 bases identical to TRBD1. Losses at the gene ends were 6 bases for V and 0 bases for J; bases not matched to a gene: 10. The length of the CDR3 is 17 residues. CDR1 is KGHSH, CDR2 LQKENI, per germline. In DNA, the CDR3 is TGTGCCAGCTCGGGAGACAGGGAAACTGCAACTAATGAAAAACTGTTTTTT. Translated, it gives CASSGDRETATNEKLFF. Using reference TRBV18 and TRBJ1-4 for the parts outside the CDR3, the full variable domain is NAGVMQNPRHLVRRRGQEARLRCSPMKGHSHVYWYRQLPEEGLKFMVYLQKENIIDESGMPKERFSAEFPKEGPSILRIQQVVRGDSAAYFCASSGDRETATNEKLFFGSGTQLSVL.

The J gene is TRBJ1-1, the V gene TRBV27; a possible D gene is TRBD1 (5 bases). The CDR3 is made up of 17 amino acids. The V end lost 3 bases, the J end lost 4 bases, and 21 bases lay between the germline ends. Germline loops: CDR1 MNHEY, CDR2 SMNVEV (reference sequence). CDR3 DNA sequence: TGTGCCAGCAGTTTGACGGGTAGTCGAGGGACTAGCACTGAAGCTTTCTTT. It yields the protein CASSLTGSRGTSTEAFF.

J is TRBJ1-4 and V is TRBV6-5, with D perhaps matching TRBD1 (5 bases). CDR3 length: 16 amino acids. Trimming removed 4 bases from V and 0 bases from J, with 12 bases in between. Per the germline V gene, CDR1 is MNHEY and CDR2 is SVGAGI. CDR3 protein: CASSSRQFATNEKLFF. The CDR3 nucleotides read TGTGCCAGCAGTTCTCGACAGTTTGCAACTAATGAAAAACTGTTTTTT.

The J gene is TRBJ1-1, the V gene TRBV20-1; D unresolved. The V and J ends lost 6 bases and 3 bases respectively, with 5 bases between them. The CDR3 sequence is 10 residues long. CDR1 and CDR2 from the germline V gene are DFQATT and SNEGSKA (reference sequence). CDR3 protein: CSAHDTEAFF. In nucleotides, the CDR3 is TGCAGTGCCCACGACACTGAAGCTTTCTTT.

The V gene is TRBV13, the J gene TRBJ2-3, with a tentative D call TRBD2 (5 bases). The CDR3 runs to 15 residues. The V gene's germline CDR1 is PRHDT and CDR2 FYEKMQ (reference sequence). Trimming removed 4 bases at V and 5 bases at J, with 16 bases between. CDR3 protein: CASSWNPAGQDTQYF. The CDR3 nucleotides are TGTGCCAGCAGCTGGAACCCGGCGGGTCAAGATACGCAGTATTTT.

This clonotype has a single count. The CDR3 region is CASSDGLDTQYF. CDR3 coding DNA: TGTGCCAGCAGCGATGGACTGGATACGCAGTATTTT. This chain uses TRBV9 with TRBJ2-3; D possibly corresponds to TRBD2 (5 bases). CDR1 and CDR2 from the germline V gene are SGDLS and YYNGEE. V was shortened by 3 bases and J by 6 bases, with 8 bases between the two germline ends. The CDR3 loop spans 12 amino acids.

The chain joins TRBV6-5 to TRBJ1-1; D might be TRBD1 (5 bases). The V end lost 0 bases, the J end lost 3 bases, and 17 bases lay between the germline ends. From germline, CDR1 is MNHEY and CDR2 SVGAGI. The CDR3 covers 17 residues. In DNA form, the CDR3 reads TGTGCCAGCAGTTACTCACTCGACGGTGGAGGGGACACTGAAGCTTTCTTT. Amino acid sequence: CASSYSLDGGGDTEAFF.

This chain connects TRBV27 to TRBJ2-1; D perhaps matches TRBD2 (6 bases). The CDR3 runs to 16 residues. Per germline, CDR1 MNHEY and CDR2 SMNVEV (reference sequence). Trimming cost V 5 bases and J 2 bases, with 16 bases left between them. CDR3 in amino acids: CASSPLGGGTYNEQFF. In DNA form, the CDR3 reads TGTGCCAGCAGTCCCCTTGGGGGAGGAACCTACAATGAGCAGTTCTTC.

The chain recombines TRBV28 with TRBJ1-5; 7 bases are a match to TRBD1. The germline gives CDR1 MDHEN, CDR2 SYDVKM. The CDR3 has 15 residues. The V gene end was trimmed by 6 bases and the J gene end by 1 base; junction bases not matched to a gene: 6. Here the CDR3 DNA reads TGTGCCAGCAGGCGACAGGGTGAAAGCAATCAGCCCCAGCATTTT. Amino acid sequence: CASRRQGESNQPQHF. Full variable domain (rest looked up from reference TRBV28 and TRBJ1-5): DVKVTQSSRYLVKRTGEKVFLECVQDMDHENMFWYRQDPGLGLRLIYFSYDVKMKEKGDIPEGYSVSREKKERFSLILESASTNQTSMYLCASRRQGESNQPQHFGDGTRLSIL.

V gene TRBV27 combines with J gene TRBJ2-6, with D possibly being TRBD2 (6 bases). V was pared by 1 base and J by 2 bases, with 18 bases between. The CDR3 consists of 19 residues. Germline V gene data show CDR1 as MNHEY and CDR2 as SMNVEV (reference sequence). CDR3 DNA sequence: TGTGCCAGCAGTTTATTTGTCGTTCCGGGAGCGACTGGGGCCAACGTCCTGACTTTC. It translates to CASSLFVVPGATGANVLTF.

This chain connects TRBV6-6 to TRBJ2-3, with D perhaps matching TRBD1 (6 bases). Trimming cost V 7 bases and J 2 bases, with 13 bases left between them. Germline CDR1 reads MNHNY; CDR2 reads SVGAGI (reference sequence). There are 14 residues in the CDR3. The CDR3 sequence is CASTRGGITDTQYF. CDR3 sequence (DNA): TGTGCCAGCACCCGAGGGGGAATCACAGATACGCAGTATTTT.

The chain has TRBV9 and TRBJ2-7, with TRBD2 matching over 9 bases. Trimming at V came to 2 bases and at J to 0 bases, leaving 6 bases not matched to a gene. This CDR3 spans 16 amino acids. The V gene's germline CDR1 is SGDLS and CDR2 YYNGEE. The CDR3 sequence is CASSVPASGTSYEQYF. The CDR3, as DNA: TGTGCCAGCAGCGTCCCGGCTAGCGGGACCTCCTACGAGCAGTACTTC.

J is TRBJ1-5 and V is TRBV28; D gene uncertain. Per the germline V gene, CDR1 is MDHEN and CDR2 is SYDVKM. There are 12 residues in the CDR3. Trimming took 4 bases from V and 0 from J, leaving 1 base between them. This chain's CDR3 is CASSYSNQPQHF. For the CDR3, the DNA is TGTGCCAGCAGTTATAGCAATCAGCCCCAGCATTTT.

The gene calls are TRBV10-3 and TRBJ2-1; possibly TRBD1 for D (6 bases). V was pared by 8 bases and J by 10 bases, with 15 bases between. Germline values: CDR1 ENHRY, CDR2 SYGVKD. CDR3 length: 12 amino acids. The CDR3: CAIGVYRDEQFF. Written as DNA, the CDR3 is TGTGCCATCGGGGTTTACAGGGACGAGCAGTTCTTC.

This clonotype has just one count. CDR3 loop: CASSLRTGQLAFF. The CDR3 nucleotides read TGTGCCAGCAGCTTACGGACAGGGCAGTTGGCTTTCTTT. The chain combines TRBV13 with TRBJ1-1; 8 bases match TRBD1. CDR3 length: 13 amino acids. Trimming cost V 2 bases and J 11 bases; bases outside gene matches: 7. The germline V gene has CDR1 PRHDT and CDR2 FYEKMQ (reference sequence).

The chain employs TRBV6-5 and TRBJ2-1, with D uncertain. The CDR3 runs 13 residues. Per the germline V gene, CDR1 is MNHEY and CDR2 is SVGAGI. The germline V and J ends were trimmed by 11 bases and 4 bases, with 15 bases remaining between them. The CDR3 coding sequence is TGTGCCTCATCCCCTGCAGGATACAATGAGCAGTTCTTC. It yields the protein CASSPAGYNEQFF.

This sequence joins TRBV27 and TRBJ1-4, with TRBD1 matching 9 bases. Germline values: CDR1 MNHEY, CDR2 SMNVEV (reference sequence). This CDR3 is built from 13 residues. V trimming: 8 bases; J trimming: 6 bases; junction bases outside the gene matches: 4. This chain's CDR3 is CASSWTGDEKLFF. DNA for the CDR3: TGTGCCAGCTCTTGGACAGGGGATGAAAAACTGTTTTTT.

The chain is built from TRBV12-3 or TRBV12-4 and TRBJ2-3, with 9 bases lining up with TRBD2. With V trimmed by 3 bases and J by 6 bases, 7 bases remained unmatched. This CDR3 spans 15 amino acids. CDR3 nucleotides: TGTGCCAGCAGTTTGGTAGCGGGAGTAGCTGATACGCAGTATTTT. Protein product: CASSLVAGVADTQYF.

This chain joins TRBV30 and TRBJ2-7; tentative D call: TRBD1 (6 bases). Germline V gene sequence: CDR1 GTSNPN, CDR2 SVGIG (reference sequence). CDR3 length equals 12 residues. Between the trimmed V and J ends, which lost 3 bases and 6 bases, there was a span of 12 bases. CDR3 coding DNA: TGTGCCTGGAGCTGGGAAGGGGGCGAGCAGTACTTC. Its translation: CAWSWEGGEQYF.

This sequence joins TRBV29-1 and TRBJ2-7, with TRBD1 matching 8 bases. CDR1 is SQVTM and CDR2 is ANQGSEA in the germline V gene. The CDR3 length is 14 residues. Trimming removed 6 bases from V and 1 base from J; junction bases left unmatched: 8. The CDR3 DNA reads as TGCAGCGTCGCGGACAGGGCAACATCCTACGAGCAGTACTTC. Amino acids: CSVADRATSYEQYF.